One sample yielded the 23 T cell receptor beta chains listed below, sequenced in a study of T cells after posttransplantation cyclophosphamide. Here immunoSEQ multiplex PCR was the method, and the copy in TCRdb shows in-frame clones only, minus some. The sample yields under 75,000 clones, around 95% seen once. Sequenced material: PBMCs. These receptors all come from a woman aged 25 to 39 in good health and a related stem cell transplant donor.

V usage is TRBV18 and J usage is TRBJ2-5; D is undetermined. Trimming removed 4 bases from V and 2 bases from J, with 5 bases in between. Germline V lookup: CDR1 KGHSH, CDR2 LQKENI. The CDR3 length is 12 residues. CDR3 protein: CASSRTQETQYF. CDR3 nucleotides: TGTGCCAGCTCACGAACACAAGAGACCCAGTACTTC. Complete variable domain (other parts from reference TRBV18 and TRBJ2-5): NAGVMQNPRHLVRRRGQEARLRCSPMKGHSHVYWYRQLPEEGLKFMVYLQKENIIDESGMPKERFSAEFPKEGPSILRIQQVVRGDSAAYFCASSRTQETQYFGPGTRLLVL.

The gene calls are TRBV7-9 and TRBJ1-3, with D perhaps matching TRBD1 (5 bases). This CDR3 is built from 15 residues. Trimming pared 5 bases from V and 0 bases from J, leaving 11 bases between. Germline V gives CDR1 SEHNR, CDR2 FQNEAQ (reference sequence). The DNA of the CDR3 is TGTGCCAGCAGCAGGACACTTAGCTCTGGAAACACCATATATTTT. This translates into CASSRTLSSGNTIYF.

The chain employs TRBV29-1 and TRBJ1-1; D is ambiguous. Germline V CDR1 and CDR2: SQVTM, ANQGSEA. The CDR3 length is 13 residues. V shed 4 bases and J shed 1 base, with 10 bases lying between them. The CDR3 loop is CSVAPFENTEAFF. CDR3 sequence (DNA): TGCAGCGTTGCCCCCTTCGAGAACACTGAAGCTTTCTTT.

This sequence joins TRBV6-5 and TRBJ2-1; no clear D. Trimming stripped 5 bases from V and 8 bases from J, with 7 bases between. The CDR3 extends over 11 amino acids. CDR1 MNHEY and CDR2 SVGAGI come from the germline V gene. Written as DNA, the CDR3 is TGTGCCAGCAGTAGACATGATGAGCAGTTCTTC. It is translated as CASSRHDEQFF.

This chain links TRBV6-1 with TRBJ1-2, with D possibly TRBD1 on 6 matching bases. The V gene's germline CDR1 is MNHNS and CDR2 SASEGT. Trimming removed 1 base from V and 5 bases from J, with 11 bases in between. The CDR3 has 14 residues. CDR3 sequence: CASSEVRGIYGYTF. CDR3 sequence (DNA): TGTGCCAGCAGTGAAGTCAGGGGTATTTATGGCTACACCTTC.

This chain uses TRBV4-2 with TRBJ1-1; TRBD1 matches at 7 bases. The J segment lost 11 bases and the V segment lost 0 bases, leaving 9 bases of the junction unmatched. Germline V CDR1 and CDR2: LGHNA, YNFKEQ. This CDR3 comprises 14 residues. The CDR3: CASSQEKGARSAFF. DNA for the CDR3: TGTGCCAGCAGCCAAGAAAAGGGGGCGAGGTCTGCTTTCTTT.

The V gene is TRBV7-2, the J gene TRBJ1-1, with no clear D. Between the trimmed V and J ends, which lost 5 bases and 0 bases, there was a span of 13 bases. The CDR3 length is 15 residues. The germline gives CDR1 SGHTA, CDR2 FQGNSA. CDR3 region: CASSPLGGVNTEAFF. The CDR3 DNA reads TGTGCCAGCAGCCCACTAGGCGGGGTGAACACTGAAGCTTTCTTT.

As DNA, the CDR3 is TGTGCCAGTAGTATAGATCTCCCGGGGCCGCGCAATCAGCCCCAGCATTTT. Amino acid sequence: CASSIDLPGPRNQPQHF. The chain couples TRBV19 to TRBJ1-5, with TRBD1 as a possible D gene (5 bases). Germline lookup yields CDR1 LNHDA and CDR2 SQIVND (reference sequence). The CDR3 extends over 17 amino acids. V lost 0 bases and J 2 bases, leaving 14 bases between the germline ends.

The gene calls are TRBV5-1 and TRBJ1-1; D unclear. Trimming stripped 0 bases from V and 4 bases from J, with 13 bases between. The germline V gene has CDR1 SGHRS and CDR2 YFSETQ. This CDR3 has 15 residues. CDR3 residues: CASSLVRGRGTEAFF. Written as DNA, the CDR3 is TGCGCCAGCAGCTTGGTGCGGGGTCGGGGCACTGAAGCTTTCTTT.

The chain couples TRBV29-1 to TRBJ1-4, with D possibly TRBD1 on 5 matching bases. V lost 7 bases to trimming and J lost 7 bases, with 13 bases between them. Germline V gene data show CDR1 as SQVTM and CDR2 as ANQGSEA. This CDR3 spans 12 amino acids. The CDR3 loop reads CSAEGWGEKLFF. The CDR3 DNA is TGCAGCGCGGAGGGGTGGGGTGAAAAACTGTTTTTT.

CDR3 in amino acids: CSVDSPQGAPQYF. In DNA form, the CDR3 reads TGCAGCGTTGATTCTCCTCAGGGGGCGCCGCAGTATTTT. The chain has TRBV29-1 and TRBJ2-3, with TRBD1 identical over 8 bases. Germline V CDR1 and CDR2: SQVTM, ANQGSEA. There are 13 residues in the CDR3. The J segment lost 10 bases and the V segment lost 3 bases, leaving 9 bases of the junction unmatched.

This clone was found once. The chain joins TRBV5-1 to TRBJ1-2; TRBD1 aligns across 7 bases. Per germline, CDR1 SGHRS and CDR2 YFSETQ. The CDR3 is made up of 15 amino acids. J lost 7 bases, V lost 5 bases, and 14 bases had no gene match. The CDR3, as DNA: TGCGCCAGCAGTCTCCATCCCGGGACAGAGGGTGGCTACACCTTC. Translating gives CASSLHPGTEGGYTF.

This chain uses TRBV5-1 with TRBJ1-4; possible D gene TRBD1, 6 bases. Per the germline V gene, CDR1 is SGHRS and CDR2 is YFSETQ. The CDR3 covers 14 residues. V shed 2 bases and J shed 7 bases, with 12 bases lying between them. The CDR3 protein is CASSFSDSSEKLFF. The CDR3 nucleotides are TGCGCCAGCAGCTTTTCGGACAGTTCTGAAAAACTGTTTTTT.

The CDR3 is CASSNTGRSTQPQHF. DNA of the CDR3: TGTGCCAGTAGTAACACCGGCAGGTCAACTCAGCCCCAGCATTTT. This chain connects TRBV19 to TRBJ1-5; D gene ambiguous. The CDR3 is 15 residues long. V dropped 4 bases and J dropped 6 bases, with 16 bases sitting between them. CDR1 and CDR2 from the germline V gene are LNHDA and SQIVND (reference sequence).

This rearrangement joins TRBV9 to TRBJ1-3; tentative D call: TRBD1 (5 bases). There are 16 residues in the CDR3. CDR1 and CDR2 from the germline V gene are SGDLS and YYNGEE. V gave up 0 bases and J gave up 1 base, with 11 bases separating them. This CDR3 reads CASSVAVRGSGNTIYF. The CDR3 DNA follows: TGTGCCAGCAGCGTAGCCGTTAGGGGTTCTGGAAACACCATATATTTT.

The gene calls are TRBV7-2 and TRBJ2-2, with 9 bases identical to TRBD1. V lost 7 bases, J lost 2 bases, and 5 bases stayed unmatched. CDR1 is SGHTA, CDR2 FQGNSA, per germline. The CDR3 is 15 amino acids. CDR3 DNA: TGTGCCAGCACCTTGGACAGGGGCAACACCGGGGAGCTGTTTTTT. Protein product: CASTLDRGNTGELFF.

The V call is TRBV28, the J call TRBJ1-1, with TRBD1 as a possible D gene (5 bases). CDR1 and CDR2 from the germline V gene are MDHEN and SYDVKM. Trimming removed 2 bases at V and 0 bases at J, with 13 bases between. The length of the CDR3 is 16 residues. The CDR3 sequence: CASSLEGTALNTEAFF. The CDR3 region has the DNA TGTGCCAGCAGTTTAGAGGGGACTGCCCTGAACACTGAAGCTTTCTTT.

The genes are TRBV25-1 and TRBJ2-5; 11 bases agree with TRBD2. V dropped 0 bases and J dropped 3; count of bases not matched to a gene: 9. This CDR3 has 18 residues. Looked up from germline, CDR1 is MGHDK and CDR2 is SYGVNS. The CDR3 region is CASSEYGFLAGGKETQYF. For the CDR3, the DNA is TGTGCCAGCAGTGAATATGGTTTCCTAGCGGGGGGCAAAGAGACCCAGTACTTC.

This sequence joins TRBV19 and TRBJ1-5; unclear D gene. The CDR3 runs to 16 residues. V gave up 3 bases and J gave up 2 bases, with 14 bases separating them. Germline V CDR1 and CDR2: LNHDA, SQIVND (reference sequence). The CDR3 bases are TGTGCCAGTAGTATGGAATCCCTGGCAGGCAATCAGCCCCAGCATTTT. As protein: CASSMESLAGNQPQHF.

The chain carries TRBV5-6 and TRBJ2-5; D may be TRBD1 (6 bases). V was trimmed by 0 bases and J by 5 bases, leaving 14 bases between them. The length of the CDR3 is 15 residues. Looked up from germline, CDR1 is SGHDT and CDR2 is YYEEEE. The CDR3 spells CASSLGDRSFETQYF. As DNA, the CDR3 is TGTGCCAGCAGCTTGGGTGACAGGAGTTTCGAGACCCAGTACTTC.

This clone is categorized as medium-sized. V and J are TRBV10-2 and TRBJ2-7; TRBD1 matches at 7 bases. The germline V gene encodes CDR1 WSHSY and CDR2 SAAADI. V trimming: 6 bases; J trimming: 5 bases; junction bases outside the gene matches: 7. The CDR3 consists of 13 residues. This CDR3 is CASSRDSLNEQYF. The CDR3 DNA reads as TGCGCCAGCAGCCGGGACAGCCTTAACGAGCAGTACTTC.

The chain has TRBV10-3 and TRBJ2-6, with D maybe TRBD2 (7 bases). Trimming cost V 0 bases and J 0 bases, with 12 bases left between them. The CDR3 has 18 amino acids. CDR1 and CDR2 from the germline V gene are ENHRY and SYGVKD. CDR3 region: CAISESGGGTSGANVLTF. CDR3 nucleotides: TGTGCCATCAGTGAGTCTGGGGGGGGCACCTCTGGGGCCAACGTCCTGACTTTC.

CDR3 region: CASSQDSSGLYNEQFF. The CDR3 DNA reads TGCGCCAGCAGCCAAGATAGTAGCGGGCTTTACAATGAGCAGTTCTTC. The genes are TRBV4-3 and TRBJ2-1, with TRBD2 matching 7 bases. Germline loops: CDR1 LGHNA, CDR2 YSLEER. V lost 0 bases, J lost 4 bases, and 6 bases stayed unmatched. The length of the CDR3 is 16 residues.